One and the same sample provided the 28 T cell receptor beta chains below, sequenced in a study of T cell repertoires in cytomegalovirus infection. Via MiXCR, TCRdb re-called the reads, giving one row per CDR3 protein. The sample holds approximately 250,000 distinct CDR3 sequences, 9% to 15% seen once. Sequencing input: PBMCs. These receptors were collected from a human donor in good health (CMV status not recorded). Some clones in this sample may be carry-over from other donors' samples.

This chain connects TRBV19 to TRBJ1-2; 9 positions match TRBD1. Germline CDR1 LNHDA, CDR2 SQIVND (reference sequence). The V segment lost 6 bases and the J segment 8 bases; nucleotides outside the gene matches: 7. The CDR3 is 13 amino acids. CDR3 sequence (DNA): TGTGCCAGTAGCACGGACAGGGGAGGCGGCTACACCTTC. Residues: CASSTDRGGGYTF. Full variable domain (remainder filled in from reference TRBV19 and TRBJ1-2): DGGITQSPKYLFRKEGQNVTLSCEQNLNHDAMYWYRQDPGQGLRLIYYSQIVNDFQKGDIAEGYSVSREKKESFPLTVTSAQKNPTAFYLCASSTDRGGGYTFGSGTRLTVV.

Notes on this clonotype: This may be a read error, as it is one base from a much larger clone. As the CDR3 is not closed by the conserved phenylalanine or tryptophan, this likely results from a read error. This chain connects TRBV19 to TRBJ2-7; D is perhaps TRBD1 or TRBD2 (5 bases each). There are 15 residues in the CDR3. CDR1 LNHDA and CDR2 SQIVND come from the germline V gene (reference sequence). V lost 5 bases and J lost 0, with 14 bases in between. The CDR3 sequence: CASSATGTDSYEQYL. In DNA, the CDR3 is TGTGCCAGTAGTGCTACCGGGACGGACTCCTACGAGCAGTACTTA.

The sample holds one count of this clonotype. DNA of the CDR3: TGCAGTGCTGTTCCAGGGGATGAAAACATTCAGTACTTC. This translates into CSAVPGDENIQYF. V usage is TRBV20-1 and J usage is TRBJ2-4, with D maybe TRBD1 (6 bases). Germline CDR1 reads DFQATT; CDR2 reads SNEGSKA (reference sequence). The CDR3 has 13 amino acids. V was cut by 5 bases and J by 5 bases, with 13 bases left in between.

This clonotype occurred many times. One junction end does not reproduce the germline sequence, and a read error may be involved. V usage is TRBV28 and J usage is TRBJ1-4; D is perhaps TRBD1 (5 bases). The CDR3 runs to 14 residues. Germline CDR1 MDHEN, CDR2 SYDVKM. The DNA of the CDR3 is TGTGCCAGCACTTTACCCGACAGTAATGAAAAACTGTTTTTT. Its protein product is CASTLPDSNEKLFF.

This clonotype was seen ten or more times. V usage is TRBV19 and J usage is TRBJ2-1, with a possible D match to TRBD1 (5 bases). The CDR3 spans 18 residues. Between the trimmed V and J ends, which lost 2 bases and 4 bases, there was a span of 21 bases. Germline-derived CDR1 and CDR2 are LNHDA and SQIVND (reference sequence). In nucleotides, the CDR3 is TGTGCCAGTAGTATAAGGGCAGGACGCGTGGGGCCTTACAATGAGCAGTTCTTC. Its translation is CASSIRAGRVGPYNEQFF.

The rearrangement joins TRBV6-6 to TRBJ1-2; 8 nucleotides align to TRBD1. The CDR3 consists of 16 residues. The V gene end was trimmed by 6 bases and the J gene end by 8 bases; junction bases not matched to a gene: 17. Germline values: CDR1 MNHNY, CDR2 SVGAGI (reference sequence). DNA of the CDR3: TGTGCCAGCAGCCATTACCCAGCGGACAGGGATAAGGGCTACACCTTC. This encodes CASSHYPADRDKGYTF.

This clonotype has a handful of counts. This chain uses TRBV20-1 with TRBJ1-5; no definite D call. The CDR3 length is 15 residues. Trimming stripped 0 bases from V and 0 bases from J, with 9 bases between. Looked up from germline, CDR1 is DFQATT and CDR2 is SNEGSKA (reference sequence). The CDR3 loop is CSARDLLFSNQPQHF. As DNA, the CDR3 is TGCAGTGCTAGAGATCTTCTCTTTAGCAATCAGCCCCAGCATTTT.

This clonotype was found a few times. The V and J genes are TRBV27 and TRBJ2-7; 9 positions agree with TRBD2. Germline-derived CDR1 and CDR2 are MNHEY and SMNVEV (reference sequence). With 1 base clipped from V and 6 bases from J, the junction kept 7 bases outside the gene matches. The CDR3 runs 15 residues. CDR3 coding DNA: TGTGCCAGCAGTTTATATAGCGGGAGAGACGTCGAGCAGTACTTC. It yields the protein CASSLYSGRDVEQYF.

In this sample, this clonotype turned up many times. Compared with germline, one end of the junction differs, possibly owing to a read error. The rearrangement links TRBV7-2 to TRBJ1-6; D is uncertain. The CDR3 loop spans 15 amino acids. CDR1 and CDR2 from the germline V gene are SGHTA and FQGNSA. The CDR3 sequence: CASSLAEGISSPLHF. In nucleotides, the CDR3 is TGTGCCAGCAGCCTAGCCGAAGGGATAAGTTCACCCCTCCACTTT.

The CDR3 loop is CASSLGASSGNTEAFF. The CDR3 nucleotides are TGTGCCAGCAGCTTGGGGGCTTCGTCTGGGAACACTGAAGCTTTCTTT. V gene TRBV5-6 combines with J gene TRBJ1-1; D ambiguous. The CDR3 runs to 16 residues. V lost 0 bases, J lost 1 base, and 13 bases lay in between. CDR1 and CDR2 (germline): SGHDT, YYEEEE.

The V gene is TRBV11-3, the J gene TRBJ2-3; the D gene is possibly TRBD1 (7 bases). Germline CDR1 SGHNT, CDR2 YENEEA. The CDR3 runs 14 residues. Trimming took off 5 bases at V and 4 bases at J, with 13 bases between the two ends. CDR3 protein: CASSPGGRPDTQYF. CDR3 coding DNA: TGTGCCAGCAGCCCAGGGGGGAGGCCAGATACGCAGTATTTT.

This clonotype was seen many times. The chain links TRBV2 to TRBJ2-2, with D tentatively TRBD2 (6 bases). Trimming removed 6 bases from V and 6 bases from J, with 11 bases in between. The CDR3 spans 13 residues. In germline, CDR1 is SNHLY, CDR2 FYNNEI. In DNA form, the CDR3 reads TGTGCCAGCAGGTTACTAGCCCCCGGGGAGCTGTTTTTT. Translating it yields CASRLLAPGELFF.

This clonotype was detected many times. The V and J genes are TRBV6-2 or TRBV6-3 and TRBJ2-5, with TRBD2 identical over 11 bases. CDR1 and CDR2 from the germline V gene are MNHEY and SVGEGT. CDR3 length: 15 residues. Germline trimming cut 5 bases from V and 3 bases from J; bases unmatched to any gene: 5. CDR3 protein: CASSDPGLAEETQYF. CDR3 nucleotide sequence: TGTGCCAGCAGTGACCCGGGACTAGCGGAAGAGACCCAGTACTTC.

Ten or more counts support this clonotype. V usage is TRBV7-6 and J usage is TRBJ1-1, with D uncertain. The V end was cut by 2 bases, the J end by 6 bases, with 10 bases between. The CDR3 is made up of 13 amino acids. Germline CDR1 SGHVS, CDR2 FNYEAQ. The CDR3 DNA sequence: TGTGCCAGCAGCTTATTGGTGGCGGCTGAAGCTTTCTTT. Its protein product is CASSLLVAAEAFF.

The rearrangement links TRBV29-1 to TRBJ2-5; D is uncertain. The germline V and J ends were trimmed by 4 bases and 4 bases, with 10 bases remaining between them. Looked up from germline, CDR1 is SQVTM and CDR2 is ANQGSEA. The CDR3 covers 12 residues. The CDR3 bases are TGCAGCGTTGTGGTAGGTGTAGAGACCCAGTACTTC. Amino acid sequence: CSVVVGVETQYF.

This clonotype was recorded many times. This chain links TRBV28 with TRBJ1-1; D ambiguous. Looked up from germline, CDR1 is MDHEN and CDR2 is SYDVKM. This CDR3 spans 13 amino acids. V dropped 7 bases and J dropped 0 bases, with 9 bases sitting between them. For the CDR3, the DNA is TGTGCCAGCACCCGAGAGGTGAACACTGAAGCTTTCTTT. Translation: CASTREVNTEAFF.

This sequence joins TRBV5-1 and TRBJ1-4; 9 positions match TRBD1. Germline V gene data show CDR1 as SGHRS and CDR2 as YFSETQ. This CDR3 spans 14 amino acids. V trimming: 4 bases; J trimming: 7 bases; junction bases outside the gene matches: 5. CDR3 coding DNA: TGCGCCAGCAGCGCGGGACAGGGTCGTGAAAAACTGTTTTTT. Its protein is CASSAGQGREKLFF.

This clonotype has at least ten counts. V gene TRBV6-1 combines with J gene TRBJ2-3; 12 nucleotides match TRBD2. The CDR3 is 17 amino acids. J gave up 6 bases and V 0 bases, and 7 bases lay outside the gene matches. CDR1 is MNHNS, CDR2 SASEGT, per germline. The CDR3 sequence: CASSEALLAGGGDTQYF. DNA for the CDR3: TGTGCCAGCAGTGAAGCTCTACTAGCGGGGGGAGGGGATACGCAGTATTTT.

This clonotype was seen at least ten times. The chain joins TRBV6-5 to TRBJ1-3, with D unclear. V was trimmed by 4 bases and J by 4 bases, leaving 14 bases between them. The CDR3 loop spans 15 amino acids. The germline gives CDR1 MNHEY, CDR2 SVGAGI. The CDR3 here is CASSLGSGRGNTIYF. Here the CDR3 DNA reads TGTGCCAGCAGTTTAGGCTCCGGACGCGGAAACACCATATATTTT.

This chain joins TRBV19 and TRBJ2-1; a possible D gene is TRBD2 (5 bases). CDR3 length: 13 amino acids. CDR1 LNHDA and CDR2 SQIVND come from the germline V gene (reference sequence). The V end was cut by 7 bases, the J end by 9 bases, with 16 bases between. The CDR3 DNA sequence: TGTGCCAGTAAGAATCCGGGGATTGCTGAGCAGTTCTTC. Translation: CASKNPGIAEQFF.

This clonotype came up many times. The V and J genes are TRBV6-1 and TRBJ1-1, with 7 positions matching TRBD1. Germline CDR1 is MNHNS and CDR2 is SASEGT. The length of the CDR3 is 16 residues. Germline trimming cut 7 bases from V and 0 bases from J; bases unmatched to any gene: 11. The CDR3: CASTEGTDRLNTEAFF. In DNA, the CDR3 is TGTGCCAGCACCGAGGGGACGGACAGGCTGAACACTGAAGCTTTCTTT.

In this sample, this clonotype turned up a few times. V gene TRBV14 combines with J gene TRBJ1-3, with TRBD1 identical over 10 bases. This CDR3 contains 15 residues. The V gene end was trimmed by 4 bases and the J gene end by 0 bases; junction bases not matched to a gene: 0. From germline, CDR1 is SGHDN and CDR2 FVKESK. CDR3 nucleotides: TGTGCCAGCAGCCGGGACAGGGGCTCTGGAAACACCATATATTTT. Its protein product is CASSRDRGSGNTIYF.

This clonotype was counted ten times or more. V gene TRBV7-2 combines with J gene TRBJ2-7; 8 bases map to TRBD2. V was pared by 2 bases and J by 0 bases, with 6 bases of the junction left unmatched. Germline loops: CDR1 SGHTA, CDR2 FQGNSA. The CDR3 totals 16 residues. The CDR3 here is CASSLLPGGSSYEQYF. DNA of the CDR3: TGTGCCAGCAGCTTACTTCCGGGGGGGAGCTCCTACGAGCAGTACTTC.

This clonotype was detected ten times or more. This chain joins TRBV2 and TRBJ1-2, with TRBD1 matching 12 bases. Germline trimming cut 6 bases from V and 6 bases from J; bases unmatched to any gene: 5. CDR3 length equals 14 residues. Germline assignment: CDR1 SNHLY and CDR2 FYNNEI. CDR3 coding DNA: TGTGCCAGCAGCTGGGGACAGGGGGCAGATGGCTACACCTTC. Translated: CASSWGQGADGYTF.

This clonotype appeared many times. The rearrangement uses TRBV6-2 or TRBV6-3 and TRBJ1-2; D remains ambiguous. Trimming shortened V by 2 bases and J by 8 bases, and 9 bases separated the two germline ends. Per germline, CDR1 MNHEY and CDR2 SVGEGT. This CDR3 contains 12 residues. The DNA for the CDR3 is TGTGCCAGCAGTTACGTTCTACGGGGCTACACCTTC. It codes for CASSYVLRGYTF.

This clonotype has more than one count but fewer than ten. The chain combines TRBV9 with TRBJ1-4; 7 bases are shared with TRBD1. Looked up from germline, CDR1 is SGDLS and CDR2 is YYNGEE. V gave up 2 bases and J gave up 4 bases; unmatched junction bases: 5. This CDR3 contains 15 residues. The CDR3 loop reads CASSVRDSFNEKLFF. CDR3 nucleotide sequence: TGTGCCAGCAGCGTCCGGGACAGCTTTAATGAAAAACTGTTTTTT.

This clonotype appeared many times. The J gene is TRBJ2-4, the V gene TRBV7-2; the D gene is possibly TRBD1 (6 bases). The CDR3 is 16 residues long. V was pared by 4 bases and J by 0 bases, with 13 bases between. Germline V gene sequence: CDR1 SGHTA, CDR2 FQGNSA. The DNA for the CDR3 is TGTGCCAGCAGCTCCGGACAGACGGTAGCCAAAAACATTCAGTACTTC. It codes for CASSSGQTVAKNIQYF. Looking up the rest from reference TRBV7-2 and TRBJ2-4 gives the full variable domain: GAGVSQSPSNKVTEKGKDVELRCDPISGHTALYWYRQSLGQGLEFLIYFQGNSAPDKSGLPSDRFSAERTGGSVSTLTIQRTQQEDSAVYLCASSSGQTVAKNIQYFGAGTRLSVL.

Of note for this clonotype: A much larger clone differs from this one at a single base, so this may be a read error. The missing conserved phenylalanine or tryptophan at the end of this CDR3 makes a read error likely. The chain employs TRBV7-3 and TRBJ2-1, with 8 bases fitting TRBD2. Trimming cost V 1 base and J 3 bases; bases outside gene matches: 2. The CDR3 loop spans 15 amino acids. Germline V gives CDR1 SGHTA, CDR2 FQGTGA. The CDR3 region has the DNA TGTGCCAGCAGCTTAATGGCGGGGGGCTACAATGAGCAGTTCTTG. Translated: CASSLMAGGYNEQFL.